The clone carrying this T cell receptor beta chain was found once. Germline trimming cut 7 bases from V and 7 bases from J; bases unmatched to any gene: 3. CDR3 length equals 14 residues. CDR1 and CDR2 from the germline V gene are SGHRS and YFSETQ. These data are taken from a study of cytomegalovirus exposure and HLA in healthy donors. Overall study context: T cells numbering approximately 170 million yielded some 100 million unique TCR beta sequences in an earlier analysis.

The PCR contained 60 Vbeta and 13 Jbeta primers. Clones were read by immunoSEQ multiplex PCR, and TCRdb kept only the in-frame ones, dropping some. This repertoire shows roughly 180,000 clones, over 60% found once; its top ten account for roughly an eighth. V is TRBV5-1 and J is TRBJ2-1; TRBD2 agrees at 15 bases. This clonotype was obtained from a man aged 50-59 years in good health and CMV-seropositive. Sequencing was performed on PBMCs. The CDR3 DNA sequence: TGCGCCAGCGGACTAGCGGGGGGGCCGAATGAGCAGTTCTTC. The encoded protein is CASGLAGGPNEQFF. Variable domain in full (rest from reference TRBV5-1 and TRBJ2-1): KAGVTQTPRYLIKTRGQQVTLSCSPISGHRSVSWYQQTPGQGLQFLFEYFSETQRNKGNFPGRFSGRQFSNSRSEMNVSTLELGDSALYLCASGLAGGPNEQFFGPGTRLTVL.